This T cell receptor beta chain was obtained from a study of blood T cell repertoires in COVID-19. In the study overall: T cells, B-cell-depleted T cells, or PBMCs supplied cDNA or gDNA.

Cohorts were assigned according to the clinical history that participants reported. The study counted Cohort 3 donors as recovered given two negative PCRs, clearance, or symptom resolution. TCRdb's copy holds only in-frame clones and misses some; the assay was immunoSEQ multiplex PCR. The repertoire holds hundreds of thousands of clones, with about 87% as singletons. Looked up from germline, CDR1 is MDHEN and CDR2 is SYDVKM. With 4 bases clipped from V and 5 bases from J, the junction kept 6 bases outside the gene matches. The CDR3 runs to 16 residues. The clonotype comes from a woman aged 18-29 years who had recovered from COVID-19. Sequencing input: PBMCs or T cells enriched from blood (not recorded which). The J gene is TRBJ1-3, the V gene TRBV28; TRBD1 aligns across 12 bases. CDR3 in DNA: TGTGCCAGCAGTTCAGGGACAGGGGGCTCAAGAAACACCATATATTTT. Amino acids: CASSSGTGGSRNTIYF.